The 26 T cell receptor beta chains below all came from one sample that was sequenced in a study of T cell responses to AZD1222 COVID-19 vaccine. Assay: immunoSEQ multiplex PCR; the TCRdb copy retains only in-frame clones and omits some. The data show 90,000 to 150,000 clones, with around nine tenths seen just once and 2.4% held by the top ten. Specimen: peripheral blood, collected on day 0 of AZD1222 vaccination. Receptors were obtained from an adult in good health.

This sequence joins TRBV18 and TRBJ1-5, with 8 nucleotides matching TRBD1. The V segment lost 3 bases and the J segment 7 bases; nucleotides outside the gene matches: 2. From germline, CDR1 is KGHSH and CDR2 LQKENI. The CDR3 length is 13 residues. The CDR3 DNA reads TGTGCCAGCTCACCGGACAGGGTCCAGCCCCAGCATTTT. As protein: CASSPDRVQPQHF. Full variable domain (outside the CDR3, taken from reference TRBV18 and TRBJ1-5): NAGVMQNPRHLVRRRGQEARLRCSPMKGHSHVYWYRQLPEEGLKFMVYLQKENIIDESGMPKERFSAEFPKEGPSILRIQQVVRGDSAAYFCASSPDRVQPQHFGDGTRLSIL.

This rearrangement joins TRBV11-2 to TRBJ1-1, with D perhaps matching TRBD1 (5 bases). V was clipped by 8 bases and J by 1 base, with 11 bases between them. The germline CDR1 and CDR2 sequences are SGHAT and FQNNGV. The CDR3 spans 13 residues. The CDR3 here is CASRGVPNTEAFF. CDR3 bases: TGTGCCAGCCGGGGGGTCCCGAACACTGAAGCTTTCTTT.

This rearrangement joins TRBV11-3 to TRBJ2-7; TRBD1 or TRBD2 may be the D gene (5 bases each). Germline lookup yields CDR1 SGHNT and CDR2 YENEEA. The CDR3 sequence is 17 residues long. Trimming stripped 0 bases from V and 5 bases from J, with 20 bases between. The CDR3 is CASSLDSLSKGSDEQYF. In DNA form, the CDR3 reads TGTGCCAGCAGCTTAGACTCTCTCAGCAAGGGGAGCGACGAGCAGTACTTC.

CDR3 coding DNA: TGCAGCGTTGTGGAACTCGCCCCTGAAGCTTTCTTT. This gives the protein CSVVELAPEAFF. This rearrangement joins TRBV29-1 to TRBJ1-1, with D unclear. The V and J ends lost 4 bases and 6 bases respectively, with 12 bases between them. The CDR3 totals 12 residues. Per the germline V gene, CDR1 is SQVTM and CDR2 is ANQGSEA.

The gene calls are TRBV21-1 and TRBJ2-5; the table's D gene call, TRBD1, was not cross checked with the DNA. TRBV21-1 counts as a pseudogene. The CDR3 contains 14 residues. CDR3 sequence: CASSKEGRAETQYF. The CDR3 bases are TGTGCCAGCAGCAAAGAGGGCAGGGCAGAGACCCAGTACTTC.

The chain couples TRBV28 to TRBJ1-1; 8 bases are a match to TRBD1. The CDR3 is 21 residues long. Trimming at V came to 2 bases and at J to 4 bases, leaving 24 bases not matched to a gene. Germline CDR1 is MDHEN and CDR2 is SYDVKM. CDR3 loop: CASSLKLWLAGTGRRSTEAFF. The CDR3 nucleotides are TGTGCCAGCAGTTTAAAATTATGGCTGGCAGGGACAGGAAGGCGTAGCACTGAAGCTTTCTTT.

The rearrangement links TRBV19 to TRBJ2-7, with 14 bases lining up with TRBD2. The CDR3 is 13 amino acids. Looked up from germline, CDR1 is LNHDA and CDR2 is SQIVND (reference sequence). The ends lost 5 bases at V and 10 bases at J; junction bases unmatched: 4. In nucleotides, the CDR3 is TGTGCCAGTAGTGCGGGACTAGCGGGAGAACAGTACTTC. It yields the protein CASSAGLAGEQYF.

The rearrangement uses TRBV9 and TRBJ1-6; weak D call: TRBD1 (5 bases). V gave up 4 bases and J gave up 10 bases, with 15 bases separating them. CDR1 and CDR2 (germline): SGDLS, YYNGEE. This CDR3 region has 14 residues. CDR3 loop: CASSPGGGGSPLHF. CDR3 sequence (DNA): TGTGCCAGCAGCCCTGGGGGGGGAGGATCACCCCTCCACTTT.

V and J are TRBV5-1 and TRBJ2-6; D ambiguous. The CDR3 is 13 residues long. Germline V gene data show CDR1 as SGHRS and CDR2 as YFSETQ. Trimming took 5 bases from V and 4 from J, leaving 7 bases between them. The CDR3 DNA reads as TGCGCCAGCAGGAGTGCCGGGGCCAACGTCCTGACTTTC. Translation gives CASRSAGANVLTF.

This chain connects TRBV6-1 to TRBJ1-1, with D hard to call. Per germline, CDR1 MNHNS and CDR2 SASEGT. V lost 7 bases and J 4 bases, leaving 16 bases between the germline ends. The CDR3 extends over 14 amino acids. CDR3 in amino acids: CASNPDGWGTEAFF. Written as DNA, the CDR3 is TGTGCCAGCAATCCTGACGGCTGGGGCACTGAAGCTTTCTTT.

The J gene is TRBJ1-6, the V gene TRBV19; no clear D. CDR3 length: 12 amino acids. Germline V gives CDR1 LNHDA, CDR2 SQIVND (reference sequence). The V gene lost 3 bases and the J gene lost 12 bases, with 9 bases spanning the gap. The CDR3 is CASSIPAGPLHF. The CDR3, as DNA: TGTGCCAGTAGTATTCCCGCGGGACCCCTCCACTTT.

The genes are TRBV25-1 and TRBJ2-1; TRBD1 agrees at 8 bases. Germline-derived CDR1 and CDR2 are MGHDK and SYGVNS. The trim removed 4 bases at V and 4 bases at J, leaving 3 bases unmatched. The CDR3 is 14 amino acids. This chain's CDR3 is CASSGQGRYNEQFF. The DNA of the CDR3 is TGTGCCAGCAGTGGACAGGGGAGATACAATGAGCAGTTCTTC.

This chain links TRBV6-4 with TRBJ2-1; a possible D gene is TRBD2 (6 bases). The V gene lost 5 bases and the J gene lost 7 bases, with 12 bases spanning the gap. The CDR3 length is 13 residues. Germline CDR1 is MRHNA and CDR2 is SNTAGT. The CDR3 DNA is TGTGCCAGCAGTCCCAACGGACTAAATGAGCAGTTCTTC. Its protein is CASSPNGLNEQFF.

This clone was recorded once. The chain is built from TRBV7-8 and TRBJ2-7; 11 nucleotides match TRBD1. Germline CDR1 and CDR2: SGHVS and FQNEAQ. The CDR3 runs 14 residues. Germline trimming cut 5 bases from V and 4 bases from J; bases unmatched to any gene: 4. The CDR3 protein is CASSRGQGGYEQYF. The CDR3 DNA follows: TGTGCCAGCAGCCGGGGACAGGGGGGGTACGAGCAGTACTTC.

In this sample, this clone turned up a few times. This chain connects TRBV28 to TRBJ1-4, with 11 bases aligning to TRBD1. Germline V gene data show CDR1 as MDHEN and CDR2 as SYDVKM. With V trimmed by 11 bases and J by 3 bases, 17 bases remained unmatched. This CDR3 has 18 residues. CDR3 bases: TGTGCCCCGCCGAGGGACAGGGGGGGGATCATGGCTAATGAAAAACTGTTTTTT. Its protein is CAPPRDRGGIMANEKLFF.

The count of this clone is one. This chain uses TRBV19 with TRBJ2-1; D is undetermined. The germline V gene has CDR1 LNHDA and CDR2 SQIVND (reference sequence). V dropped 5 bases and J dropped 9 bases, with 17 bases sitting between them. This CDR3 region has 14 residues. CDR3 amino acids: CASSSLGGHGEQFF. In nucleotides, the CDR3 is TGTGCCAGTAGTTCCCTAGGCGGTCACGGTGAGCAGTTCTTC.

The gene calls are TRBV19 and TRBJ1-5, with D possibly matching TRBD1 (5 bases). The CDR3 runs to 16 residues. The V gene's germline CDR1 is LNHDA and CDR2 SQIVND (reference sequence). Between the trimmed V and J ends, which lost 1 base and 3 bases, there was a span of 13 bases. The CDR3 DNA reads as TGTGCCAGTAGTATAGGGGCCGGGACTTCCAATCAGCCCCAGCATTTT. Its protein product is CASSIGAGTSNQPQHF.

The J gene is TRBJ1-1, the V gene TRBV7-5. TRBV7-5 is a pseudogene locus. The CDR3 extends over 19 amino acids. In DNA, the CDR3 is TGTGCCAGAAGCTCAAAGATTGACAGGTCTTGTCAAGCGGGAACTGAAGCTTTCTTT. The encoded protein is CARSSKIDRSCQAGTEAFF.

The gene calls are TRBV11-2 and TRBJ2-7; 9 bases are shared with TRBD1. V lost 6 bases and J lost 0; bases outside the gene matches: 6. The CDR3 sequence is 15 residues long. Germline V gene lookup returns CDR1 SGHAT and CDR2 FQNNGV. In DNA form, the CDR3 reads TGTGCCAGCAGGAATGGACAGGGGCTCTCCTACGAGCAGTACTTC. Its translation: CASRNGQGLSYEQYF. Full variable domain (missing parts from reference TRBV11-2 and TRBJ2-7): EAGVAQSPRYKIIEKRQSVAFWCNPISGHATLYWYQQILGQGPKLLIQFQNNGVVDDSQLPKDRFSAERLKGVDSTLKIQPAKLEDSAVYLCASRNGQGLSYEQYFGPGTRLTVT.

This clone was seen once. The genes are TRBV4-1 and TRBJ1-2; 9 positions agree with TRBD1. V shed 2 bases, J shed 4 bases, and the junction held 5 bases outside the gene matches. The germline V gene encodes CDR1 MGHRA and CDR2 YSYEKL. CDR3 length: 15 amino acids. Here the CDR3 DNA reads TGCGCCAGCAGCCAAACAGGGGGCGGCGGCTATGGCTACACCTTC. It is translated as CASSQTGGGGYGYTF.

The V gene is TRBV28, the J gene TRBJ1-6; weak D call: TRBD1 (6 bases). The germline gives CDR1 MDHEN, CDR2 SYDVKM. The V end lost 5 bases, the J end lost 10 bases, and 15 bases lay between the germline ends. The CDR3 runs to 14 residues. The CDR3 sequence: CASSPHRETSPLHF. CDR3 bases: TGTGCCAGCAGTCCCCACAGGGAGACGTCACCCCTCCACTTT.

The chain has TRBV11-3 and TRBJ2-7; the D gene is possibly TRBD2 (7 bases). This CDR3 has 15 residues. Trimming stripped 6 bases from V and 5 bases from J, with 20 bases between. The germline CDR1 and CDR2 sequences are SGHNT and YENEEA. CDR3 protein: CASSMGGGGGNEQYF. The CDR3 DNA follows: TGTGCCAGCAGTATGGGAGGGGGAGGAGGAAACGAGCAGTACTTC.

The chain joins TRBV28 to TRBJ1-2; 8 nucleotides line up with TRBD1. V lost 8 bases, J lost 8 bases, and 13 bases stayed unmatched. This CDR3 contains 14 residues. Germline assignment: CDR1 MDHEN and CDR2 SYDVKM. The CDR3: CASGFFQGAQGYTF. DNA for the CDR3: TGTGCCAGCGGGTTTTTCCAGGGGGCACAGGGCTACACCTTC.

The chain is built from TRBV11-2 and TRBJ1-5; TRBD1 is a possible D gene (6 bases). Germline CDR1 and CDR2: SGHAT and FQNNGV. The length of the CDR3 is 20 residues. V lost 0 bases to trimming and J lost 1 base, with 22 bases between them. The CDR3 region has the DNA TGTGCCAGCAGCTTAGACCGGCCCGGGGGGCTGCTTGGGAGCAATCAGCCCCAGCATTTT. Its translation: CASSLDRPGGLLGSNQPQHF. Full variable domain (remainder filled in from reference TRBV11-2 and TRBJ1-5): EAGVAQSPRYKIIEKRQSVAFWCNPISGHATLYWYQQILGQGPKLLIQFQNNGVVDDSQLPKDRFSAERLKGVDSTLKIQPAKLEDSAVYLCASSLDRPGGLLGSNQPQHFGDGTRLSIL.

V and J are TRBV11-1 and TRBJ2-5; D might be TRBD2 (5 bases). Deletions cut 5 bases from V and 4 bases from J, with 11 bases between. The CDR3 loop spans 13 amino acids. Germline CDR1 reads SGHAT; CDR2 reads FQDESV (reference sequence). DNA for the CDR3: TGTGCCAGCAGCCCGTGGACTGTAGAGACCCAGTACTTC. It encodes CASSPWTVETQYF.

The chain has TRBV3-1 (or the pseudogene TRBV3-2) and TRBJ2-7; D unclear. V shed 0 bases and J shed 2 bases, with 11 bases lying between them. The V gene's germline CDR1 is LGHDT and CDR2 YNNKEL (reference sequence). This CDR3 contains 15 residues. CDR3 DNA: TGTGCCAGCAGCCAAGATCCCAGCGCAGCCTACGAGCAGTACTTC. Translating it yields CASSQDPSAAYEQYF.